This T cell receptor beta chain was recorded in a study of cytomegalovirus exposure and HLA in healthy donors. PCR used 60 Vbeta primers and 13 Jbeta primers. Generated by immunoSEQ multiplex PCR, the TCRdb table keeps only in-frame clones and is missing some. The table records 100,000 to 150,000 clones, approximately 80% of them present only once. The sample was PBMCs. The TCR was taken from a man in his forties or fifties in good health and CMV-seronegative.

The CDR3: CASSSVGSEAFF. The CDR3 coding sequence is TGTGCCAGCAGCTCGGTCGGGAGTGAAGCTTTCTTT. The V call is TRBV27, the J call TRBJ1-1; D gene uncertain. The V gene's germline CDR1 is MNHEY and CDR2 SMNVEV (reference sequence). V gave up 6 bases and J gave up 7 bases, with 12 bases separating them. The CDR3 runs to 12 residues.